This T cell receptor (beta chain) was sequenced in a study of CD8+CD57+ T cells in acquired aplastic anemia (dated 2018 in TCRdb). Looking at the study overall: On average, sorted CD4+ and CD8+ cells yielded approximately 3 ug of extracted DNA, with a range of about 0.18 to 27.4 ug. An average of approximately 10 million reads for CD4+ cells and 12 million or so reads for CD8+ cells was obtained from healthy donor samples. The research as a whole found: No significant difference in CD8+ Simpson's diversity was found between patients and healthy controls (P=0.060). Some 31 CD8+ CDR3 sequences were shared between patients and controls but appeared highly expressed in patients and within their immunodominant clones.

This clonotype was seen repeatedly, ten times or more. Its recognized antigen is unknown. Nothing much larger sits one base from this clone, and base qualities are not available. TCR repertoires of sorted CD4+ and CD8+ blood T cells from severe aplastic anemia patients and healthy subjects were deep-sequenced in the study. Ficoll-Paque density gradient centrifugation was used to isolate peripheral blood mononuclear cells. Before DNA extraction, CD4+ and CD8+ T cells were sorted with FACS or magnetic beads. Trimming costs V 8 bases and J 7 bases, and their ends lie 14 bases apart. CDR1 and CDR2 were assigned from the germline V gene (reference sequence) as SEHNR and FQNEAQ. The CDR3, from cysteine to phenylalanine, totals 12 residues. The DNA shown is the 36-base CDR3, in frame from base 1. Profiling of TCR beta VDJ combinations and CDR3 sequences used genomic DNA as the template. TCR repertoire sequencing was run on an Illumina HiSeq 2000. Per the source publication's procedure: TRBV/TRBJ rearrangement plots, CDR3 size and DJ length profiles, and Simpson's diversity index were used to assess repertoires. Whichever DNA sequence was most abundant in the deep sequencing data was defined as the immunodominant clone. CDR3 amino acid sequences were checked for sharing between subjects and were compared against published repertoires and the VDJdb database. In-frame beta chains were kept once TCRdb had trimmed the public reads at Q25 with fastp and called clones with MiXCR. Identical CDR3 protein sequences are pooled into one entry, listed with their most common genes and DNA. In this record, the V and J calls reflect TCRdb's handling and not the investigators' own analysis. Within this sample are some 210,000 distinct CDR3 sequences, with over 60% of them counted one time only. The top ten clonotypes cover approximately 30% of the sample.

The rearranged chain carries TRBV7-9 and TRBJ1-1, with the D gene too uncertain to name. The origin of this receptor is a human donor in good health. The sample taken for sequencing was sorted CD4+, CD8+, or CD8+CD57+ T cells (not recorded which) from PBMCs. The DNA is TGTGCCAGCCGTCGGCAACCGAATGAAGCTTTCTTT. Protein translation: CASRRQPNEAFF. Here the CDR3 is joined to the reference TRBV7-9 and TRBJ1-1 genes, and the full variable domain is: DTGVSQNPRHKITKRGQNVTFRCDPISEHNRLYWYRQTLGQGPEFLTYFQNEAQLEKSRLLSDRFSAERPKGSFSTLEIQRTEQGDSAMYLCASRRQPNEAFFGQGTRLTVV.